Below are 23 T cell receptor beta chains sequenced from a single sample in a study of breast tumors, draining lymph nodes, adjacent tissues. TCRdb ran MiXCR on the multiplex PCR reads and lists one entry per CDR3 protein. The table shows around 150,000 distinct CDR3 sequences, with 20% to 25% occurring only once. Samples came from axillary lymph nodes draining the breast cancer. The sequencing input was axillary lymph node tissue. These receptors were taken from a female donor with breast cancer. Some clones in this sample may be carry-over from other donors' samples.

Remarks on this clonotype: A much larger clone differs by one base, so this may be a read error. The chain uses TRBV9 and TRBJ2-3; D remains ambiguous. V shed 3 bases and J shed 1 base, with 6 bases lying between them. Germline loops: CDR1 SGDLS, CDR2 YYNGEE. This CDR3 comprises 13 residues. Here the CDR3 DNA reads TGTGCCAGCAGCGCCCAACGCACAGATACGCAGTATTTT. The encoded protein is CASSAQRTDTQYF.

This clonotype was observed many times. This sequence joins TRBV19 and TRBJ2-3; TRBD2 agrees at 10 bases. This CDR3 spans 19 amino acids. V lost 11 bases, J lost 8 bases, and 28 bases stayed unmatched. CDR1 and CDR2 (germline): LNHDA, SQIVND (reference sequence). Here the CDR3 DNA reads TGTGCCTCCAAAGGCCCCGGTACTAGCGGGGCTTCACTATCGAGTACGCAGTATTTT. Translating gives CASKGPGTSGASLSSTQYF.

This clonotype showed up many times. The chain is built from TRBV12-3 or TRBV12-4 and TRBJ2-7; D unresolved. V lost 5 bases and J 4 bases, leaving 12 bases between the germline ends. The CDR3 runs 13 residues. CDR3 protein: CASSLHLEYEQYF. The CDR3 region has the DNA TGTGCCAGCAGTCTTCATCTAGAGTACGAGCAGTACTTC.

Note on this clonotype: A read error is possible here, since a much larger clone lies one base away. The CDR3 nucleotides are TGTGCCGCCGGAGACAGGGATTGGAGCAATCAGCCCCAGCATTTT. Its translation is CAAGDRDWSNQPQHF. The gene calls are TRBV24-1 and TRBJ1-5, with 7 bases fitting TRBD1. In germline, CDR1 is KGHDR, CDR2 SFDVKD. The CDR3 has 15 residues. V shed 12 bases and J 1 base; nucleotides not matched to a gene: 11.

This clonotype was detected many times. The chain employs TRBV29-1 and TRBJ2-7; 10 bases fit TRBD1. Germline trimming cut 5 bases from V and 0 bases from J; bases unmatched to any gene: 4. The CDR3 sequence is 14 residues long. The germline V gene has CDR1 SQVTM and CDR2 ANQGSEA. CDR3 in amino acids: CSVRTGGSSYEQYF. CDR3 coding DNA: TGCAGCGTTCGGACAGGGGGTAGCTCCTACGAGCAGTACTTC.

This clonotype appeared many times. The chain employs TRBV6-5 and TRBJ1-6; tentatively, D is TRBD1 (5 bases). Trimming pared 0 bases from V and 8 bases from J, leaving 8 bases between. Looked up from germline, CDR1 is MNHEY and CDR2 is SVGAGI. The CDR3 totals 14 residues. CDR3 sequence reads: CASSYSWGDSPLHF. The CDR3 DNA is TGTGCCAGCAGTTACTCGTGGGGGGATTCACCCCTCCACTTT.

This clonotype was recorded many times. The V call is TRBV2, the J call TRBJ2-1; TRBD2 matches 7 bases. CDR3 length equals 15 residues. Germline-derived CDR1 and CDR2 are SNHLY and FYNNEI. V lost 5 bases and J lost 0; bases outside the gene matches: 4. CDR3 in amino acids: CASSHSSGSYNEQFF. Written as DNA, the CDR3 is TGTGCCAGCAGTCACTCTAGCGGCTCCTACAATGAGCAGTTCTTC. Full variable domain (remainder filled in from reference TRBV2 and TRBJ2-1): EPEVTQTPSHQVTQMGQEVILRCVPISNHLYFYWYRQILGQKVEFLVSFYNNEISEKSEIFDDQFSVERPDGSNFTLKIRSTKLEDSAMYFCASSHSSGSYNEQFFGPGTRLTVL.

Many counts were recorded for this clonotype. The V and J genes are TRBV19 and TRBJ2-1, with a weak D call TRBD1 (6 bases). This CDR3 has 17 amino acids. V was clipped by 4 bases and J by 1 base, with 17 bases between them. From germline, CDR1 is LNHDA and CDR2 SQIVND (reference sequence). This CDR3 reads CASSKNRADRSYNEQFF. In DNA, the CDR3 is TGTGCCAGTAGTAAAAACAGGGCCGACCGTTCCTACAATGAGCAGTTCTTC.

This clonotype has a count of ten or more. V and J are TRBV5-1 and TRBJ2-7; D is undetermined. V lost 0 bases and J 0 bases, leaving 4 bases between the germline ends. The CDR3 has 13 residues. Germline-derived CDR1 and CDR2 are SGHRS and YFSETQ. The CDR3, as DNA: TGCGCCAGCAGCTTGGGCAACTCCTACGAGCAGTACTTC. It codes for CASSLGNSYEQYF.

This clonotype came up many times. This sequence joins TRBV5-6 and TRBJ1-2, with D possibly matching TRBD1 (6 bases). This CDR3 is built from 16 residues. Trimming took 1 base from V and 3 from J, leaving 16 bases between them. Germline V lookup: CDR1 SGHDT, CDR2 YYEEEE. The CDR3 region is CASSLRRVRGYYGYTF. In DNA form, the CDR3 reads TGTGCCAGCAGCTTGAGGAGGGTCAGGGGATACTATGGCTACACCTTC.

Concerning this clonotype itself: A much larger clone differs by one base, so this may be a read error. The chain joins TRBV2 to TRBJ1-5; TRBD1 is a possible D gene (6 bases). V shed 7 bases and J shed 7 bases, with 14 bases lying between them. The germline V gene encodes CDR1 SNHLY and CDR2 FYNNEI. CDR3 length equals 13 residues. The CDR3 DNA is TGTGCCAGCACTGGACAGTCGGTCCAGCCCCAGCATTTT. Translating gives CASTGQSVQPQHF.

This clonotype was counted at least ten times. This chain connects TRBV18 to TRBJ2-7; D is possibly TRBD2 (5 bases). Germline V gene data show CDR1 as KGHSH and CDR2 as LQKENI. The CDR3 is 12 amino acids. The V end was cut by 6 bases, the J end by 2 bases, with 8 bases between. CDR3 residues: CASSPGTYEQYF. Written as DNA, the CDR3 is TGTGCCAGCTCGCCCGGGACCTACGAGCAGTACTTC.

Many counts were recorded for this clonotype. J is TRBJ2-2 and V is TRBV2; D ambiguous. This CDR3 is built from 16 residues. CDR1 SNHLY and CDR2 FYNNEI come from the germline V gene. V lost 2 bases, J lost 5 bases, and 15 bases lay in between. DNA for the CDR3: TGTGCCAGCAGTGAATTAGTACGGATTGGTACCGGGGAGCTGTTTTTT. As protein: CASSELVRIGTGELFF.

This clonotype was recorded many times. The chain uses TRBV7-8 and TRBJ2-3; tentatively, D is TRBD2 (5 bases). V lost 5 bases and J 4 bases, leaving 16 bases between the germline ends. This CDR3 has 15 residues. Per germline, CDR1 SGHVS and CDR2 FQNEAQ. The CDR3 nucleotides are TGTGCCAGCAGCCCCACGGACTTGGAGGCAGATACGCAGTATTTT. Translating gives CASSPTDLEADTQYF.

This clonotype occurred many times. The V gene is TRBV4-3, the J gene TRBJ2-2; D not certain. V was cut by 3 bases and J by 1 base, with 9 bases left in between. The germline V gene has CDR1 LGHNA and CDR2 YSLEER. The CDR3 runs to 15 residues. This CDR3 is CASSQMGGNTGELFF. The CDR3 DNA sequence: TGCGCCAGCAGCCAGATGGGCGGGAACACCGGGGAGCTGTTTTTT.

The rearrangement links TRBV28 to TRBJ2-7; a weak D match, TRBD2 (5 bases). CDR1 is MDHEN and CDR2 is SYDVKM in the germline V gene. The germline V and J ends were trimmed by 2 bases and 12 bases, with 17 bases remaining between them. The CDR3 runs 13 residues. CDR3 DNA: TGTGCCAGCAGTTTACTTCGGGATTCAGCAGCGTACTTC. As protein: CASSLLRDSAAYF.

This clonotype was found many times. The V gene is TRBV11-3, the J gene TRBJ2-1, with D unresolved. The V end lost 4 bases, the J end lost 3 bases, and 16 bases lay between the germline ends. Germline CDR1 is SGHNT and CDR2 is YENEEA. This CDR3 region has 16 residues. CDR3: CASSSTRSSGYNEQFF. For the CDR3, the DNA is TGTGCCAGCAGCTCCACCCGGTCGTCGGGCTACAATGAGCAGTTCTTC. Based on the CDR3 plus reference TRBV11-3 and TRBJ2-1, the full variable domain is EAGVVQSPRYKIIEKKQPVAFWCNPISGHNTLYWYLQNLGQGPELLIRYENEEAVDDSQLPKDRFSAERLKGVDSTLKIQPAELGDSAVYLCASSSTRSSGYNEQFFGPGTRLTVL.

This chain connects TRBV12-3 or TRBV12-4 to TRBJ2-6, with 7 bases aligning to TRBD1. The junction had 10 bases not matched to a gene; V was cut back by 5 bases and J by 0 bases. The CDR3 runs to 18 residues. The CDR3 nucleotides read TGTGCCAGCAGTCCAATACTACAGGGGATCTCTGGGGCCAACGTCCTGACTTTC. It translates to CASSPILQGISGANVLTF.

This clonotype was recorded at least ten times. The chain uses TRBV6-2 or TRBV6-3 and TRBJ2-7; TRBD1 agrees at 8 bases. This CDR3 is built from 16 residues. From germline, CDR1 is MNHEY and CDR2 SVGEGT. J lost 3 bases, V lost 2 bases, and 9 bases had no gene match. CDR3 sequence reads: CASSYPLGQGIYEQYF. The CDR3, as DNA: TGTGCCAGCAGTTACCCCCTCGGACAGGGCATCTACGAGCAGTACTTC.

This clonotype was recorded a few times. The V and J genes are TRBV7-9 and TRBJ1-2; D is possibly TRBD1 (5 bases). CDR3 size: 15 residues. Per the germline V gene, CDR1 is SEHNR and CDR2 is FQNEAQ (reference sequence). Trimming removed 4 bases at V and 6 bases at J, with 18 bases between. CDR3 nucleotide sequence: TGTGCCAGCAGCTATAGCGGGGCCGGCCACGATGGCTACACCTTC. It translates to CASSYSGAGHDGYTF.

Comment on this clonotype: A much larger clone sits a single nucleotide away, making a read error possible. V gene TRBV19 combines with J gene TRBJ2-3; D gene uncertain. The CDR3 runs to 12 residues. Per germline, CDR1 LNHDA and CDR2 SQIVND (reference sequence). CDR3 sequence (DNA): TGTGCCGGTAGTCCTCGCACAGATACGCAGTATTTT. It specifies CAGSPRTDTQYF.

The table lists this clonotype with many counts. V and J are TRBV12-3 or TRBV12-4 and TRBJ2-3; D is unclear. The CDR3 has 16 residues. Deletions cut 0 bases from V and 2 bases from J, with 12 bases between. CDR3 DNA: TGTGCCAGCAGTTTAGCGCAACCGGGCCCCACAGATACGCAGTATTTT. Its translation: CASSLAQPGPTDTQYF.

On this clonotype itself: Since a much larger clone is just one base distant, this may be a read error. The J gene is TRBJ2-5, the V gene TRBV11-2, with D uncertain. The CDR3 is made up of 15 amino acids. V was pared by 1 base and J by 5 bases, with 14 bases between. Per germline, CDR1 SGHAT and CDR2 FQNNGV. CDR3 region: CASSLGKLFGETQYF. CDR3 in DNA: TGTGCCAGCAGCTTAGGGAAGCTATTTGGGGAGACCCAGTACTTC.